The 6 T cell receptor beta chains below all came from one sample that was sequenced in a study of cytomegalovirus exposure and HLA in healthy donors. Only in-frame clones appear in the TCRdb table, and some are missing; sequencing was by immunoSEQ multiplex PCR. The table includes almost 75,000 clones, approximately 80% detected once. The material sequenced was PBMCs. These receptors were taken from a man aged 25-40 years in good health and CMV-seronegative.

CDR3 sequence reads: CASSSPRGGPYEQYF. The CDR3 DNA follows: TGTGCCAGCAGTTCCCCTAGGGGGGGACCCTACGAGCAGTACTTC. The V and J genes are TRBV6-6 and TRBJ2-7, with D possibly matching TRBD2 (7 bases). CDR1 and CDR2 (germline): MNHNY, SVGAGI (reference sequence). This CDR3 is 15 amino acids long. V was clipped by 4 bases and J by 2 bases, with 15 bases between them.

This rearrangement joins TRBV9 to TRBJ2-7; the D gene is possibly TRBD2 (7 bases). The V gene's germline CDR1 is SGDLS and CDR2 YYNGEE. V was pared by 3 bases and J by 6 bases, with 16 bases between. The CDR3 has 14 amino acids. CDR3 bases: TGTGCCAGCAGCGCCCTGGGGGGGGGCGGCGAGCAGTACTTC. Translated: CASSALGGGGEQYF.

The chain is built from TRBV7-2 and TRBJ2-7; D is unclear. Trimming took 3 bases from V and 2 from J, leaving 14 bases between them. This CDR3 has 15 residues. CDR1 is SGHTA and CDR2 is FQGNSA in the germline V gene. This CDR3 reads CASSFDVNGPYEQYV. Here the CDR3 DNA reads TGTGCCAGCAGCTTCGACGTCAATGGGCCCTACGAGCAGTACGTC.

The rearrangement uses TRBV10-3 and TRBJ1-2, with D perhaps matching TRBD1 (5 bases). Trimming stripped 8 bases from V and 0 bases from J, with 25 bases between. The CDR3 extends over 18 amino acids. Germline V gene sequence: CDR1 ENHRY, CDR2 SYGVKD. The CDR3 is CAIYKGTATGAANYGYTF. The CDR3 DNA reads TGTGCCATCTACAAAGGGACTGCTACCGGGGCAGCTAACTATGGCTACACCTTC.

The chain has TRBV13 and TRBJ2-7; 9 nucleotides line up with TRBD1. Germline loops: CDR1 PRHDT, CDR2 FYEKMQ (reference sequence). V shed 5 bases and J 3 bases; nucleotides not matched to a gene: 8. The CDR3 totals 15 residues. CDR3: CASSRHGTGHYEQYF. The CDR3 DNA sequence: TGTGCCAGCAGCCGCCACGGGACAGGGCACTACGAGCAGTACTTC.

This rearrangement joins TRBV2 to TRBJ1-1; possibly TRBD1 for D (6 bases). CDR3 length equals 16 residues. The germline V gene encodes CDR1 SNHLY and CDR2 FYNNEI. The ends were cut back, 7 bases at V and 0 bases at J, with 18 bases in the middle. The CDR3 bases are TGTGCCAGCACCCCCCGGGGAGGGACAATGAACACTGAAGCTTTCTTT. Its protein is CASTPRGGTMNTEAFF.